One and the same sample provided the 9 T cell receptor beta chains below, sequenced in a study of OX40 agonist ivuxolimab in advanced cancers. Data came from immunoSEQ multiplex PCR; TCRdb stores just in-frame clones and leaves some out. Of tens of thousands of clones in the sample, around nine tenths are singletons; the top ten hold about 12%. The source was CD4+ or CD8+ T cells sorted from blood, collected in a trial of the OX40 agonist ivuxolimab. The source of these receptors is an adult with an advanced solid tumor such as melanoma, head and neck, liver or kidney cancer.

This chain joins TRBV13 and TRBJ2-7; 9 bases align to TRBD1. Germline CDR1 and CDR2: PRHDT and FYEKMQ (reference sequence). The V gene end was trimmed by 5 bases and the J gene end by 2 bases; junction bases not matched to a gene: 4. The CDR3 runs to 14 residues. CDR3 nucleotides: TGTGCCAGCAGCCAACGACAGGGGGCCTACGAGCAGTACTTC. Amino acid sequence: CASSQRQGAYEQYF.

CDR3 nucleotide sequence: TGTGCCAGTAGTGCCTTCTCTGGGGCCAACGTCCTGACTTTC. It translates to CASSAFSGANVLTF. The chain couples TRBV19 to TRBJ2-6; D is ambiguous. Trimming shortened V by 5 bases and J by 0 bases, and 5 bases separated the two germline ends. This CDR3 has 14 amino acids. Germline assignment: CDR1 LNHDA and CDR2 SQIVND (reference sequence).

The chain recombines TRBV11-2 with TRBJ1-1; D may be TRBD1 (5 bases). CDR3 size: 11 residues. Trimming took 9 bases from V and 5 from J, leaving 10 bases between them. CDR1 is SGHAT and CDR2 is FQNNGV in the germline V gene. In DNA, the CDR3 is TGTGCCAGTTCGGGGGGGACTGAAGCTTTCTTT. Protein: CASSGGTEAFF.

The gene calls are TRBV11-2 and TRBJ2-5; 7 nucleotides align to TRBD1. The length of the CDR3 is 15 residues. V was clipped by 6 bases and J by 1 base; unmatched bases: 8. Per the germline V gene, CDR1 is SGHAT and CDR2 is FQNNGV. Here the CDR3 reads CASSQGGGRQETQYF. The CDR3 coding sequence is TGTGCCAGCAGTCAAGGGGGCGGACGCCAAGAGACCCAGTACTTC.

V usage is TRBV13 and J usage is TRBJ1-2, with D possibly being TRBD1 (5 bases). V was pared by 2 bases and J by 6 bases, with 7 bases between. The CDR3 is made up of 12 amino acids. In germline, CDR1 is PRHDT, CDR2 FYEKMQ (reference sequence). The DNA for the CDR3 is TGTGCCAGCAGCTTACTCAGGGATGGCTACACCTTC. This sequence encodes CASSLLRDGYTF.

The genes are TRBV6-4 and TRBJ2-2; either TRBD1 or TRBD2 may fit D (5 bases each). This CDR3 region has 16 residues. V lost 0 bases, J lost 4 bases, and 12 bases lay in between. Germline loops: CDR1 MRHNA, CDR2 SNTAGT. CDR3 region: CASSDSGEDATGELFF. CDR3 nucleotides: TGTGCCAGCAGTGACTCGGGGGAAGACGCCACCGGGGAGCTGTTTTTT.

V and J are TRBV7-9 and TRBJ2-3; D remains ambiguous. V lost 1 base and J 7 bases, leaving 18 bases between the germline ends. This CDR3 is 16 amino acids long. Germline CDR1 SEHNR, CDR2 FQNEAQ (reference sequence). The CDR3 loop reads CASSLVPGGRLNTQYF. The CDR3 DNA follows: TGTGCCAGCAGCTTAGTTCCCGGCGGCAGGCTAAATACGCAGTATTTT. Supplemented by reference TRBV7-9 and TRBJ2-3, the full variable domain reads DTGVSQNPRHKITKRGQNVTFRCDPISEHNRLYWYRQTLGQGPEFLTYFQNEAQLEKSRLLSDRFSAERPKGSFSTLEIQRTEQGDSAMYLCASSLVPGGRLNTQYFGPGTRLTVL.

The rearrangement links TRBV25-1 to TRBJ2-1; 7 nucleotides match TRBD2. Per germline, CDR1 MGHDK and CDR2 SYGVNS. J was trimmed by 5 bases and V by 1 base; bases with no gene match: 8. There are 16 residues in the CDR3. The CDR3 loop reads CASSELWEGPNNEQFF. In DNA form, the CDR3 reads TGTGCCAGCAGTGAATTATGGGAGGGCCCTAACAATGAGCAGTTCTTC.

The chain employs TRBV20-1 and TRBJ1-2, with 7 bases aligning to TRBD1. This CDR3 has 11 residues. The V gene end was trimmed by 3 bases and the J gene end by 6 bases; junction bases not matched to a gene: 1. Germline assignment: CDR1 DFQATT and CDR2 SNEGSKA (reference sequence). CDR3 nucleotide sequence: TGCAGTGCTAGTACAGGGGATGGCTACACCTTC. This codes for CSASTGDGYTF.